These 29 T cell receptor beta chains originate from one sample sequenced in a study of T cell responses to AZD1222 COVID-19 vaccine (dated by TCRdb to the early 2020s). The time point label, read with the paper, signifies: about 28 days (+/-7) after the second vaccine dose. Library creation used the immunoSEQ multiplex PCR assay. In its TCRdb copy, this immuneACCESS table keeps in-frame sequences only and misses some clones. Where compared with another copy, unresolved V genes explain less than half of these, and the others have no known cause. Recorded for this sample are 150,000 to 200,000 clones; roughly nine tenths of them occurred a single time. The ten largest account for approximately 1.6% of the sample. The source was peripheral blood, collected 28 days after the second AZD1222 dose. All receptors come from an adult who received the AZD1222 COVID-19 vaccine.

The rearrangement links TRBV13 to TRBJ1-1; D call uncertain. The germline V gene has CDR1 PRHDT and CDR2 FYEKMQ (reference sequence). The CDR3 contains 17 residues. The V gene lost 0 bases and the J gene lost 8 bases, with 22 bases spanning the gap. Written as DNA, the CDR3 is TGTGCCAGCAGCTTAGGCCTAAGTGGACGGGCTCCTATCGAAGCTTTCTTT. Translating gives CASSLGLSGRAPIEAFF.

The chain has TRBV7-9 and TRBJ1-1; D gene ambiguous. V gave up 5 bases and J gave up 6 bases, with 16 bases separating them. This CDR3 spans 14 amino acids. CDR1 and CDR2 (germline): SEHNR, FQNEAQ (reference sequence). Written as DNA, the CDR3 is TGTGCCAGCAGCCCTCGGGCAGGCGGCGCTGAAGCTTTCTTT. Amino acid sequence: CASSPRAGGAEAFF.

The J gene is TRBJ2-3, the V gene TRBV7-2, with 11 bases matching TRBD2. CDR3 length: 16 amino acids. The germline V gene has CDR1 SGHTA and CDR2 FQGNSA. The junction had 3 bases not matched to a gene; V was cut back by 1 base and J by 3 bases. DNA for the CDR3: TGTGCCAGCAGCTTAGTAGGGACTAGCGGTACAGATACGCAGTATTTT. This encodes CASSLVGTSGTDTQYF.

The chain links TRBV6-5 to TRBJ1-1; possibly TRBD1 for D (5 bases). The CDR3 length is 15 residues. Trimming stripped 0 bases from V and 3 bases from J, with 11 bases between. CDR1 MNHEY and CDR2 SVGAGI come from the germline V gene. CDR3 coding DNA: TGTGCCAGCAGTTACTCTCGGGGGGGAGACACTGAAGCTTTCTTT. Protein: CASSYSRGGDTEAFF.

The chain is built from TRBV27 and TRBJ2-1, with D possibly being TRBD1 (6 bases). This CDR3 spans 14 amino acids. The V end lost 3 bases, the J end lost 3 bases, and 9 bases lay between the germline ends. Germline loops: CDR1 MNHEY, CDR2 SMNVEV (reference sequence). The CDR3 sequence: CASSLQGLYNEQFF. For the CDR3, the DNA is TGTGCCAGCAGTTTGCAGGGGCTCTACAATGAGCAGTTCTTC.

The rearrangement links TRBV18 to TRBJ1-2; tentative D call: TRBD1 (5 bases). The CDR3 runs 12 residues. V was trimmed by 3 bases and J by 8 bases, leaving 10 bases between them. Per the germline V gene, CDR1 is KGHSH and CDR2 is LQKENI. As DNA, the CDR3 is TGTGCCAGCTCACCGGAGGGGCGCGGCTACACCTTC. It yields the protein CASSPEGRGYTF.

The chain combines TRBV29-1 with TRBJ2-3; the match to TRBD2 covers 11 bases. CDR3 length equals 16 residues. V dropped 6 bases and J dropped 2; count of bases not matched to a gene: 10. The V gene's germline CDR1 is SQVTM and CDR2 ANQGSEA. The CDR3 region is CSVEGLAVTITDTQYF. The CDR3 DNA sequence: TGCAGCGTGGAGGGACTAGCGGTAACCATCACAGATACGCAGTATTTT.

This clone was observed a single time. The V call is TRBV6-5, the J call TRBJ2-5; 13 bases fit TRBD2. V gave up 4 bases and J gave up 4 bases; unmatched junction bases: 6. The CDR3 runs to 16 residues. CDR1 is MNHEY, CDR2 SVGAGI, per germline. CDR3 coding DNA: TGTGCCAGCAGTTCCCGGACTAGCGGGAGAAGAGAGACCCAGTACTTC. Translated, it gives CASSSRTSGRRETQYF.

The chain joins TRBV11-2 to TRBJ2-7; D might be TRBD2 (6 bases). CDR3 size: 14 residues. The germline V and J ends were trimmed by 1 base and 2 bases, with 9 bases remaining between them. CDR1 and CDR2 from the germline V gene are SGHAT and FQNNGV. The CDR3 is CASSLGWGAYEQYF. CDR3 nucleotide sequence: TGTGCCAGCAGCTTAGGGTGGGGGGCCTACGAGCAGTACTTC.

CDR3 sequence reads: CASSPMTGGASPLHF. CDR3 nucleotides: TGTGCCAGCAGTCCGATGACAGGGGGCGCTTCACCCCTCCACTTT. The rearrangement uses TRBV28 and TRBJ1-6; 10 nucleotides line up with TRBD1. J gave up 9 bases and V 5 bases, and 7 bases lay outside the gene matches. This CDR3 has 15 amino acids. Germline V gene lookup returns CDR1 MDHEN and CDR2 SYDVKM.

In this sample, this clone turned up a few times. The gene calls are TRBV5-1 and TRBJ1-4, with 12 bases fitting TRBD1. Germline values: CDR1 SGHRS, CDR2 YFSETQ. The CDR3 runs to 20 residues. J gave up 0 bases and V 1 base, and 10 bases lay outside the gene matches. The CDR3, as DNA: TGCGCCAGCAGCTTGATTCCTGGGACAGGGGGCCACGCAACTAATGAAAAACTGTTTTTT. Its protein product is CASSLIPGTGGHATNEKLFF.

V gene TRBV6-6 combines with J gene TRBJ2-5; D is perhaps TRBD2 (7 bases). The CDR3 runs 14 residues. V gave up 7 bases and J gave up 5 bases, with 17 bases separating them. Germline CDR1 and CDR2: MNHNY and SVGAGI (reference sequence). The CDR3 loop reads CASTRGAGTETQYF. Here the CDR3 DNA reads TGTGCCAGCACCCGGGGGGCAGGGACCGAGACCCAGTACTTC.

The V call is TRBV4-1, the J call TRBJ2-7; D not certain. This CDR3 is built from 13 residues. Germline CDR1 is MGHRA and CDR2 is YSYEKL. Trimming removed 3 bases from V and 6 bases from J, with 12 bases in between. The DNA for the CDR3 is TGCGCCAGCAGCCACCCCACCGGACGCGAGCAGTACTTC. Protein: CASSHPTGREQYF.

V gene TRBV7-2 combines with J gene TRBJ1-5, with a possible D match to TRBD1 (6 bases). The germline V gene has CDR1 SGHTA and CDR2 FQGNSA. This CDR3 is built from 15 residues. The ends were cut back, 1 base at V and 5 bases at J, with 12 bases in the middle. Here the CDR3 reads CASSLETGVYQPQHF. The CDR3, as DNA: TGTGCCAGCAGCTTAGAGACAGGCGTCTATCAGCCCCAGCATTTT.

The rearrangement joins TRBV2 to TRBJ2-1, with 11 nucleotides matching TRBD2. There are 12 residues in the CDR3. The trim removed 4 bases at V and 12 bases at J, leaving 2 bases unmatched. The germline V gene has CDR1 SNHLY and CDR2 FYNNEI. This CDR3 is CASSAGTSGQFF. As DNA, the CDR3 is TGTGCCAGCAGTGCCGGGACTAGCGGGCAGTTCTTC.

On this clone itself: The same CDR3 also results from other DNA sequences found in this sample. This chain uses TRBV19 with TRBJ1-1; no clear D gene. The CDR3 loop spans 13 amino acids. Germline CDR1 and CDR2: LNHDA and SQIVND (reference sequence). V lost 6 bases, J lost 1 base, and 9 bases lay in between. The CDR3 DNA reads as TGTGCCAGTAGCGAGGGCTGGAACACTGAAGCTTTCTTT. Translation gives CASSEGWNTEAFF. The complete variable domain, with remaining parts taken from reference TRBV19 and TRBJ1-1, reads DGGITQSPKYLFRKEGQNVTLSCEQNLNHDAMYWYRQDPGQGLRLIYYSQIVNDFQKGDIAEGYSVSREKKESFPLTVTSAQKNPTAFYLCASSEGWNTEAFFGQGTRLTVV.

This clone showed up just once. This chain joins TRBV28 and TRBJ1-2; D remains ambiguous. The germline V and J ends were trimmed by 6 bases and 2 bases, with 7 bases remaining between them. The CDR3 contains 12 residues. CDR1 MDHEN and CDR2 SYDVKM come from the germline V gene. The CDR3 coding sequence is TGTGCCAGCAGACATATCAACTATGGCTACACCTTC. Translation: CASRHINYGYTF.

V is TRBV7-2 and J is TRBJ2-3; 15 bases are a match to TRBD2. Trimming at V came to 5 bases and at J to 4 bases, leaving 7 bases not matched to a gene. CDR1 is SGHTA and CDR2 is FQGNSA in the germline V gene. The CDR3 is 17 amino acids. The CDR3 reads CASSPRTSGGAADTQYF. CDR3 DNA sequence: TGTGCCAGCAGCCCCCGGACTAGCGGGGGGGCCGCAGATACGCAGTATTTT.

The chain joins TRBV30 to TRBJ2-1; D unclear. V was pared by 0 bases and J by 10 bases, with 13 bases between. CDR3 size: 13 residues. Germline V gives CDR1 GTSNPN, CDR2 SVGIG (reference sequence). CDR3 loop: CAWSVGPNYEQFF. CDR3 coding DNA: TGTGCCTGGAGTGTGGGCCCAAACTACGAGCAGTTCTTC.

The chain uses TRBV27 and TRBJ2-1, with TRBD2 matching over 10 bases. There are 19 residues in the CDR3. The germline CDR1 and CDR2 sequences are MNHEY and SMNVEV (reference sequence). V dropped 6 bases and J dropped 2; count of bases not matched to a gene: 16. CDR3 in DNA: TGTGCCAGCAGATTCGGACTAGCGGCCCTTTATGTAACCTACAATGAGCAGTTCTTC. Residues: CASRFGLAALYVTYNEQFF.

The chain is built from TRBV4-1 and TRBJ2-5; TRBD2 aligns across 11 bases. With 1 base clipped from V and 2 bases from J, the junction kept 3 bases outside the gene matches. Germline CDR1 MGHRA, CDR2 YSYEKL. This CDR3 is built from 16 residues. The CDR3 loop reads CASSQGIAGGQETQYF. CDR3 bases: TGCGCCAGCAGCCAAGGGATAGCGGGAGGGCAAGAGACCCAGTACTTC.

This clone has only one observation. V gene TRBV5-5 combines with J gene TRBJ2-1, with D possibly TRBD2 on 6 matching bases. In germline, CDR1 is SGHKS, CDR2 YYEKEE (reference sequence). V shed 4 bases and J shed 3 bases, with 14 bases lying between them. This CDR3 region has 15 residues. CDR3 in amino acids: CASSKPGTLYNEQFF. CDR3 nucleotide sequence: TGTGCCAGCAGCAAGCCCGGGACTCTCTACAATGAGCAGTTCTTC.

The rearrangement uses TRBV4-3 and TRBJ2-2, with TRBD2 as a possible D gene (5 bases). CDR1 and CDR2 (germline): LGHNA, YSLEER. The CDR3 contains 15 residues. Deletions cut 0 bases from V and 4 bases from J, with 9 bases between. The CDR3 sequence: CASSQDTRSTGELFF. CDR3 DNA: TGCGCCAGCAGCCAAGATACTAGGTCCACCGGGGAGCTGTTTTTT.

V usage is TRBV7-9 and J usage is TRBJ1-1, with D tentatively TRBD1 (6 bases). Trimming removed 6 bases at V and 7 bases at J, with 12 bases between. The length of the CDR3 is 12 residues. Germline V gene sequence: CDR1 SEHNR, CDR2 FQNEAQ (reference sequence). The CDR3 sequence is CASSNRDFEAFF. CDR3 DNA sequence: TGTGCCAGCAGTAACAGGGACTTTGAAGCTTTCTTT.

The V and J genes are TRBV6-4 and TRBJ1-1; tentatively, D is TRBD1 (5 bases). Germline CDR1 is MRHNA and CDR2 is SNTAGT. There are 14 residues in the CDR3. The V end lost 6 bases, the J end lost 3 bases, and 14 bases lay between the germline ends. The CDR3 is CASSRVAGDTEAFF. The CDR3 DNA reads as TGTGCCAGCAGCAGGGTAGCGGGAGACACTGAAGCTTTCTTT.

This clone was observed a few times. The chain joins TRBV4-1 to TRBJ1-4, with unresolved D. Germline assignment: CDR1 MGHRA and CDR2 YSYEKL. Trimming left V 0 bases short and J 4 bases short, with 12 bases between. This CDR3 comprises 16 residues. This CDR3 reads CASSQDNGRINEKLFF. CDR3 sequence (DNA): TGCGCCAGCAGCCAAGATAATGGCAGGATTAATGAAAAACTGTTTTTT.

The V and J genes are TRBV7-6 and TRBJ1-3, with D possibly TRBD1 on 5 matching bases. From germline, CDR1 is SGHVS and CDR2 FNYEAQ. This CDR3 spans 16 amino acids. V was shortened by 2 bases and J by 0 bases, with 11 bases between the two germline ends. CDR3 sequence: CASSLYQGSSGNTIYF. The CDR3 DNA is TGTGCCAGCAGCTTATACCAGGGTAGCTCTGGAAACACCATATATTTT. Complete variable domain (other parts from reference TRBV7-6 and TRBJ1-3): GAGVSQSPRYKVTKRGQDVALRCDPISGHVSLYWYRQALGQGPEFLTYFNYEAQQDKSGLPNDRFSAERPEGSISTLTIQRTEQRDSAMYRCASSLYQGSSGNTIYFGEGSWLTVV.

The chain uses TRBV3-1 (or the pseudogene TRBV3-2) and TRBJ2-7; 7 bases match TRBD2. The germline V gene has CDR1 LGHDT and CDR2 YNNKEL (reference sequence). V shed 1 base, J shed 2 bases, and the junction held 5 bases outside the gene matches. The CDR3 contains 15 residues. CDR3 nucleotides: TGTGCCAGCAGCCAAGGGCTAGCGGAGCCCTACGAGCAGTACTTC. Residues: CASSQGLAEPYEQYF.

J is TRBJ1-2 and V is TRBV2; D is ambiguous. V lost 4 bases and J lost 5, with 8 bases in between. The germline V gene encodes CDR1 SNHLY and CDR2 FYNNEI. The length of the CDR3 is 12 residues. The CDR3 region has the DNA TGTGCCAGCAGTGTTGAGGGTTATGGCTACACCTTC. This translates into CASSVEGYGYTF.